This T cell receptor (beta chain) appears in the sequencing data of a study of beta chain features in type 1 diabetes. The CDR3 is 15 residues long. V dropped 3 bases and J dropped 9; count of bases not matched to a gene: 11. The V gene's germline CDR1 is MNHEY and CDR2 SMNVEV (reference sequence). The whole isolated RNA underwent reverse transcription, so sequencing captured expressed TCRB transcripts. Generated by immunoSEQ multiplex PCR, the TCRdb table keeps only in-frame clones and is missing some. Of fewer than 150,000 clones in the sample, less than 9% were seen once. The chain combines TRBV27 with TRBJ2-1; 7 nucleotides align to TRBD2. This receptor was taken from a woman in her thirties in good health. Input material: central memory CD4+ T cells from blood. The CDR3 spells CASSFFREATGEQFF. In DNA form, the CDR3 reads TGTGCCAGCAGTTTTTTTCGGGAGGCGACGGGTGAGCAGTTCTTC.